Listed below are T cell receptor beta chains from one sample, sequenced in a study of blood T cell repertoires in COVID-19. Using immunoSEQ multiplex PCR, the repertoire was profiled, and TCRdb retains in-frame clones only, with some absent. The sample shows roughly 100,000 clones, 75% to 90% of them seen only once. The specimen sequenced was peripheral blood. These receptors all stem from a woman aged 80 or over with acute or convalescent COVID-19. Both conserved end residues are trimmed from each CDR3.

ASRSLGEGNEKLF | TRBV7-9 | 13 | TRBJ1-4
ASSVGQGPSSGNTIY | TRBV5-6 | 15 | TRBJ1-3
ASSLKVAGEQY | TRBV5-1 | 11 | TRBJ2-7
ASSFKQISTDTQY | TRBV28 | 13 | TRBJ2-3
ATSDSGLAGAPRETQY | TRBV24-1 | 16 | TRBJ2-5
ASLGTSGAYEQY | TRBV18 | 12 | TRBJ2-7
ASSPRGQGLSSSYNSPLH | TRBV18 | 18 | TRBJ1-6
ASSLMGGAGYEQY | TRBV7-6 | 13 | TRBJ2-7
ASSVGLAQYEQY | TRBV9 | 12 | TRBJ2-7
ASSPLITDTQY | TRBV2 | 11 | TRBJ2-3
ASSTGTGWAPDTQY | TRBV11-3 | 14 | TRBJ2-3
ASSLTNTGELF | TRBV7-3 | 11 | TRBJ2-2
ASSLNAGPVAELF | TRBV7-3 | 13 | TRBJ2-2
ASSLVPTGSGNQPQH | TRBV11-3 | 15 | TRBJ1-5
ASSTLRWDTSLTNTEAF | TRBV19 | 17 | TRBJ1-1
ASSPGVGFRGGQY | TRBV9 | 13 | TRBJ2-7
ASSERRGAYGNTIY | TRBV2 | 14 | TRBJ1-3
ASSIGTGGNIQY | TRBV5-1 | 12 | TRBJ2-4
ASSLTGRDQQETQY | TRBV11-2 | 14 | TRBJ2-5
ASSQGTGLNTGELF | TRBV3-1/TRBV3-2 | 14 | TRBJ2-2
ASSVAGYGSEQY | TRBV9 | 12 | TRBJ2-7
ASSSGGMNTEAF | TRBV6-5 | 12 | TRBJ1-1
ASSRGGNNEQF | TRBV7-9 | 11 | TRBJ2-1
ASRGAPEKLF | TRBV3-1/TRBV3-2 | 10 | TRBJ1-4
ATSRFRDNQPQH | TRBV15 | 12 | TRBJ1-5
ASGLPGLGRDTQY | TRBV12-5 | 13 | TRBJ2-3
ASSRGFNTEAF | TRBV2 | 11 | TRBJ1-1
ATSDPSGGGYNEQF | TRBV24-1 | 14 | TRBJ2-1
ASSFTIWDTQY | TRBV12-3/TRBV12-4 | 11 | TRBJ2-3
ASSLDNNYGYT | TRBV5-1 | 11 | TRBJ1-2
ASSQGLNYGYT | TRBV3-1/TRBV3-2 | 11 | TRBJ1-2
ASSTMTGVGETQY | TRBV2 | 13 | TRBJ2-5
ASSSTGKQETQY | TRBV7-9 | 12 | TRBJ2-5
ASRNRVWNNEQF | TRBV6-5 | 12 | TRBJ2-1
AISERGGGAFGSYNEQF | TRBV10-3 | 17 | TRBJ2-1
ASSLQLADSYEQY | TRBV5-6 | 13 | TRBJ2-7
ASRGAFLEEKLF | TRBV10-2 | 12 | TRBJ1-4
ASSPRETEAF | TRBV18 | 10 | TRBJ1-1
ASSPGFLAGTGELF | TRBV2 | 14 | TRBJ2-2
ASSAHNQETQY | TRBV11-3 | 11 | TRBJ2-5